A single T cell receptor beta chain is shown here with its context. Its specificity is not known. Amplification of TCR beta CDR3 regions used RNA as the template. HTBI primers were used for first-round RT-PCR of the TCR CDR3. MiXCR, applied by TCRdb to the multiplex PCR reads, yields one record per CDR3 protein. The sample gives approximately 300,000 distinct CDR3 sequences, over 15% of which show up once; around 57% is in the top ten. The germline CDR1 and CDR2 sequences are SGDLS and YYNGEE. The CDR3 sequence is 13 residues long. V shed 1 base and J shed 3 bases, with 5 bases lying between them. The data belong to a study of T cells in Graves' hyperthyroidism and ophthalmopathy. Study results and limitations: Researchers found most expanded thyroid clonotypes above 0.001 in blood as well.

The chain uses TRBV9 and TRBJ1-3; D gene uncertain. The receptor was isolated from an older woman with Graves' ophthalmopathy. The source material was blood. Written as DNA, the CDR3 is TGTGCCAGCAGCGTACCAGGTGGAAACACCATATATTTT. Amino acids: CASSVPGGNTIYF. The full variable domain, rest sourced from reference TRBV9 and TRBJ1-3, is DSGVTQTPKHLITATGQRVTLRCSPRSGDLSVYWYQQSLDQGLQFLIQYYNGEERAKGNILERFSAQQFPDLHSELNLSSLELGDSALYFCASSVPGGNTIYFGEGSWLTVV.